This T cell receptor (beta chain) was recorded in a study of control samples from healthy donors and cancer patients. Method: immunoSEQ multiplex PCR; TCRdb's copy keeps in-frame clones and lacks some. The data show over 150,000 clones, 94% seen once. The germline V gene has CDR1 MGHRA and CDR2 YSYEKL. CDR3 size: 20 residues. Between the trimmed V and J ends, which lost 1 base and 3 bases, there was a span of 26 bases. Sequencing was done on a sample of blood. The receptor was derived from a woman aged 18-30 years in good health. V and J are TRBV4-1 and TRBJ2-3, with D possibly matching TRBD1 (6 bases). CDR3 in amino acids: CASSQVRGSLSRTPTDTQYF. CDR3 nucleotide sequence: TGCGCCAGCAGCCAAGTCAGGGGTTCGCTAAGCCGGACCCCAACAGATACGCAGTATTTT.